The 6 T cell receptor beta chains given below trace back to one sample, sequenced in a study of T cell repertoires in cytomegalovirus infection. TCRdb called the reads again in MiXCR, with one record for every CDR3 protein. This sample has 300,000 to 400,000 distinct CDR3 sequences, with 15% to 20% found just once. What was sequenced was PBMCs. These receptors were obtained from a human donor in good health (CMV status not recorded). Some clones in this sample may be carry-over from other donors' samples.

This clonotype came up many times. The rearrangement joins TRBV7-2 to TRBJ1-1, with TRBD1 as a possible D gene (5 bases). Trimming took 5 bases from V and 4 from J, leaving 17 bases between them. This CDR3 is built from 15 residues. Germline values: CDR1 SGHTA, CDR2 FQGNSA. The CDR3: CASSTPPGSGTEAFF. For the CDR3, the DNA is TGTGCCAGCAGCACCCCCCCAGGGAGCGGCACTGAAGCTTTCTTT.

CDR3 in DNA: TGTGCCAGCAGTGCCCAGGGCTATAGCAATCAGCCCCAGCATTTT. Its translation is CASSAQGYSNQPQHF. The chain has TRBV2 and TRBJ1-5, with D possibly matching TRBD1 (5 bases). Germline-derived CDR1 and CDR2 are SNHLY and FYNNEI. The ends were cut back, 4 bases at V and 0 bases at J, with 10 bases in the middle. This CDR3 is built from 15 residues. The full variable domain, in which reference TRBV2 and TRBJ1-5 provide the parts outside the CDR3, is EPEVTQTPSHQVTQMGQEVILRCVPISNHLYFYWYRQILGQKVEFLVSFYNNEISEKSEIFDDQFSVERPDGSNFTLKIRSTKLEDSAMYFCASSAQGYSNQPQHFGDGTRLSIL.

This clonotype came up a few times. CDR3 nucleotide sequence: TGCAGTGCTAGTCAAGGGGATGAAAAACTGTTTTTT. Protein sequence: CSASQGDEKLFF. The V gene is TRBV20-1, the J gene TRBJ1-4, with D possibly TRBD1 on 5 matching bases. The germline gives CDR1 DFQATT, CDR2 SNEGSKA (reference sequence). CDR3 size: 12 residues. Deletions cut 3 bases from V and 6 bases from J, with 8 bases between.

The chain links TRBV19 to TRBJ2-3; D is ambiguous. The CDR3 runs 14 residues. Trimming took off 4 bases at V and 1 base at J, with 9 bases between the two ends. Looked up from germline, CDR1 is LNHDA and CDR2 is SQIVND (reference sequence). CDR3 protein: CASSKLDGTDTQYF. CDR3 nucleotide sequence: TGTGCCAGTAGTAAATTGGACGGCACAGATACGCAGTATTTT.

This clonotype occurred a few times. The CDR3 nucleotides read TGTGCCAGCAGCTTGACAGCACCACAAAACTATGGCTACACCTTC. Encoded protein: CASSLTAPQNYGYTF. V usage is TRBV7-8 and J usage is TRBJ1-2; D is possibly TRBD1 (5 bases). The CDR3 spans 15 residues. V was shortened by 3 bases and J by 2 bases, with 13 bases between the two germline ends. CDR1 and CDR2 (germline): SGHVS, FQNEAQ.

V and J are TRBV6-2 or TRBV6-3 and TRBJ2-1; TRBD2 matches 11 bases. After removal of 3 bases from V and 8 bases from J, the junction contained 24 bases not matched to a gene. This CDR3 has 21 residues. Germline CDR1 reads MNHEY; CDR2 reads SVGEGT. CDR3 in amino acids: CASSYARWGLAGGPGYDEQFF. CDR3 DNA sequence: TGTGCCAGCAGTTATGCCCGCTGGGGCCTAGCGGGAGGTCCGGGCTATGATGAGCAGTTCTTC.